This T cell receptor beta chain came from a study of blood T cell repertoires in COVID-19. Turning to the study itself: There were acute and convalescent COVID-19 samples, and they came from the United States, Italy and Spain.

The germline V and J ends were trimmed by 6 bases and 1 base, with 7 bases remaining between them. CDR1 and CDR2 (germline): SNHLY, FYNNEI. This CDR3 spans 13 amino acids. The assay was immunoSEQ multiplex PCR, and TCRdb's table has in-frame clones only and misses some. In the table there are about 300,000 clones, approximately 86% of which are singletons. Sequencing was done on a sample of peripheral blood. The source is a man in his sixties or seventies with acute or convalescent COVID-19. The gene calls are TRBV2 and TRBJ1-5; D is uncertain. The CDR3 here is CASRARSNQPQHF. For the CDR3, the DNA is TGTGCCAGCAGGGCGCGGAGCAATCAGCCCCAGCATTTT. The variable domain in full, completed from reference TRBV2 and TRBJ1-5, reads EPEVTQTPSHQVTQMGQEVILRCVPISNHLYFYWYRQILGQKVEFLVSFYNNEISEKSEIFDDQFSVERPDGSNFTLKIRSTKLEDSAMYFCASRARSNQPQHFGDGTRLSIL.